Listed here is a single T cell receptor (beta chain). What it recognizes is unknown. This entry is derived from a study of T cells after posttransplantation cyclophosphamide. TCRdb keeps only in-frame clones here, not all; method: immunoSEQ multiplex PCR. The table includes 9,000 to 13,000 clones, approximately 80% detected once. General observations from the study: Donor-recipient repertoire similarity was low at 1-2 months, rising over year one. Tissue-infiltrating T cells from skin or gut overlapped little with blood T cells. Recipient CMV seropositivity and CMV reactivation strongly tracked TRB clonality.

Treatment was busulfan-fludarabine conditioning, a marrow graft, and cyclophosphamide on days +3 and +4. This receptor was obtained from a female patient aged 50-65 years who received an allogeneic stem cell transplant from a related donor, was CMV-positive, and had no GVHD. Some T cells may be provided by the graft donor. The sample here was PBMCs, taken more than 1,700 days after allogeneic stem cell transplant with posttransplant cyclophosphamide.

CDR3 DNA sequence: TGCGCCAGCAGCCAACTGACAGGGGCGGGGACTGAAGCTTTCTTT. Protein sequence: CASSQLTGAGTEAFF. The chain carries TRBV4-1 and TRBJ1-1; 8 nucleotides align to TRBD1. Looked up from germline, CDR1 is MGHRA and CDR2 is YSYEKL. With V trimmed by 2 bases and J by 5 bases, 7 bases remained unmatched. This CDR3 spans 15 amino acids.